This T cell receptor beta chain was captured by sequencing in a study of control samples from healthy donors and cancer patients. There are 15 residues in the CDR3. Germline V gene data show CDR1 as MNHNS and CDR2 as SASEGT. Trimming removed 2 bases from V and 3 bases from J; junction bases left unmatched: 3. Sequenced by immunoSEQ multiplex PCR; TCRdb stores in-frame clones only, minus some. Of around 41,000 clones in the sample, 65% to 85% were seen once. Sequenced sample: PBMCs. The receptor was isolated from a woman aged 55 to 70 with lung cancer. The chain combines TRBV6-1 with TRBJ2-7, with 11 positions matching TRBD2. CDR3 sequence (DNA): TGTGCCAGCAGTGAAACCGGGACTAGCGGCTACGAGCAGTACTTC. Residues: CASSETGTSGYEQYF.